This TCR beta chain was identified during a study of identical twins. Study conclusions and caveats: Researchers reported weaker excess twin sharing in beta out-of-frame sequences. Models underpredicted monozygotic twin sharing of out-of-frame TCR alpha.

Unique molecular identifiers were present on cDNA, and template switching added a universal primer site. Using its own MiXCR run on the 5' RACE reads, TCRdb lists one record per CDR3 protein. The sample has some 1,700,000 distinct CDR3 sequences; less than 40% are singletons. Note on this clonotype: The target antigen is unknown.

Germline values: CDR1 SEHNR, CDR2 FQNEAQ (reference sequence). This CDR3 has 16 amino acids. V lost 4 bases to trimming and J lost 4 bases; unmatched junction nucleotides: 7. The source material was cord blood. The receptor's source is a newborn girl in good health. The gene calls are TRBV7-9 and TRBJ2-3, with 11 bases aligning to TRBD2. CDR3 sequence: CASSSHPSGRSDTQYF. The CDR3 DNA reads TGTGCCAGCAGCTCGCACCCTAGCGGGAGGTCAGATACGCAGTATTTT.